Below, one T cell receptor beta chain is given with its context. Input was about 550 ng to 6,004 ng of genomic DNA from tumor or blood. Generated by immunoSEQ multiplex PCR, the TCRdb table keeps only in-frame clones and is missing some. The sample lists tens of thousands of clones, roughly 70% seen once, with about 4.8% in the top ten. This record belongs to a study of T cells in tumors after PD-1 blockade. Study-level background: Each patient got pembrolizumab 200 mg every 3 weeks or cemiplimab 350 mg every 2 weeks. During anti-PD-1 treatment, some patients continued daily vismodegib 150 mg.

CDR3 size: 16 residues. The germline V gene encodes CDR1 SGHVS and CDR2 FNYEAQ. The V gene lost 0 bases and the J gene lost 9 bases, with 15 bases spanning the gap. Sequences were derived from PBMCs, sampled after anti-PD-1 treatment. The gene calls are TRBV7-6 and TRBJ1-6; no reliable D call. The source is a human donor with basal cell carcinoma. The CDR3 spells CASSLADSGLGSPLHF. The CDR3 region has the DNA TGTGCCAGCAGCTTAGCGGATTCGGGATTGGGTTCACCCCTCCACTTT. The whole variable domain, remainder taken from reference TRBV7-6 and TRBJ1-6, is GAGVSQSPRYKVTKRGQDVALRCDPISGHVSLYWYRQALGQGPEFLTYFNYEAQQDKSGLPNDRFSAERPEGSISTLTIQRTEQRDSAMYRCASSLADSGLGSPLHFGNGTRLTVT.